The present entry profiles one TCR beta chain with its context. Given a much more abundant clone one base away, this may be a read error. Researchers amplified the TCR beta CDR3 regions from RNA transcripts. The HTBI primer set was used in a first-round RT-PCR of the TCR CDR3. From the multiplex PCR reads, TCRdb called clonotypes with MiXCR, one entry per CDR3 protein. The table records fewer than 350,000 distinct CDR3 sequences, roughly 19% of them present only once. CDR1 is SGHNT, CDR2 YENEEA, per germline. This CDR3 comprises 17 residues. V lost 5 bases and J lost 2; bases outside the gene matches: 10. This entry comes from a study of T cells in Graves' hyperthyroidism and ophthalmopathy. Study overall: Prior to any treatment, at the point of initial diagnosis, peripheral blood was collected.

The TCR was taken from a man aged 45-65 years with Graves' ophthalmopathy. This chain uses TRBV11-3 with TRBJ2-2; 8 bases fit TRBD2. Sequences were obtained from blood. CDR3 residues: CASSPGPAGGNTGELFF. The CDR3 bases are TGTGCCAGCAGCCCGGGACCGGCGGGGGGAAACACCGGGGAGCTGTTTTTT.